This entry lists 28 T cell receptor beta chains sequenced from one sample in a study of blood T cell repertoires in COVID-19 (dated by TCRdb to about 2020). Library preparation used the immunoSEQ multiplex PCR assay. Not all clones reach the TCRdb copy of this immuneACCESS table, which keeps in-frame sequences only. Checked studies attribute under half of the gap to unresolved V genes and leave the rest unexplained. A total of about 38,000 clones appear in this sample, about 91% of them only once. The ten largest clones capture approximately 7.3% of the sample. Input material: peripheral blood. These receptors all come from a human donor in a cohort sampled during active COVID-19.

The chain joins TRBV6-5 to TRBJ1-2, with TRBD1 as a possible D gene (5 bases). Trimming shortened V by 5 bases and J by 4 bases, and 14 bases separated the two germline ends. This CDR3 is 14 amino acids long. Germline V gene lookup returns CDR1 MNHEY and CDR2 SVGAGI. Here the CDR3 reads CASSLKGAGYGYTF. CDR3 nucleotides: TGTGCCAGCAGTCTTAAAGGGGCAGGCTATGGCTACACCTTC.

The chain combines TRBV7-9 with TRBJ1-1, with TRBD1 matching 12 bases. In germline, CDR1 is SEHNR, CDR2 FQNEAQ (reference sequence). Unmatched junction bases numbered 8, after V lost 5 bases and J lost 4 bases. The CDR3 consists of 16 residues. DNA for the CDR3: TGTGCCAGCAGCCCCAGCCCGGGACAGGGGGCCACTGAAGCTTTCTTT. It specifies CASSPSPGQGATEAFF.

This chain joins TRBV9 and TRBJ2-7; D may be TRBD2 (6 bases). Germline V lookup: CDR1 SGDLS, CDR2 YYNGEE. The CDR3 totals 15 residues. V lost 0 bases and J 7 bases, leaving 17 bases between the germline ends. Here the CDR3 DNA reads TGTGCCAGCAGCGTAGGAGGGCTAGCGTCCGATGAGCAGTACTTC. It translates to CASSVGGLASDEQYF.

This chain links TRBV12-3 or TRBV12-4 with TRBJ1-2, with 7 bases identical to TRBD1. CDR3 size: 13 residues. The V gene end was trimmed by 10 bases and the J gene end by 4 bases; junction bases not matched to a gene: 9. CDR3 DNA: TGTGCCATCCCCTGGGGACAGTCCTATGGCTACACCTTC. This codes for CAIPWGQSYGYTF.

The chain joins TRBV19 to TRBJ2-5; a weak D match, TRBD1 (6 bases). The CDR3 runs to 14 residues. Germline CDR1 reads LNHDA; CDR2 reads SQIVND (reference sequence). Trimming took off 3 bases at V and 4 bases at J, with 12 bases between the two ends. The CDR3 DNA is TGTGCCAGTAGTATGAGGGGGATCGGAGAGACCCAGTACTTC. It yields the protein CASSMRGIGETQYF.

The V gene is TRBV30, the J gene TRBJ2-7, with a possible D match to TRBD2 (5 bases). Between the trimmed V and J ends, which lost 2 bases and 2 bases, there was a span of 13 bases. This CDR3 region has 14 residues. CDR1 is GTSNPN and CDR2 is SVGIG in the germline V gene (reference sequence). CDR3 in amino acids: CAWSRDSIPYEQYF. In DNA, the CDR3 is TGTGCCTGGAGTCGGGATAGTATCCCCTACGAGCAGTACTTC. The entire variable domain, with the rest obtained from reference TRBV30 and TRBJ2-7, is as follows: SQTIHQWPATLVQPVGSPLSLECTVEGTSNPNLYWYRQAAGRGLQLLFYSVGIGQISSEVPQNLSASRPQDRQFILSSKKLLLSDSGFYLCAWSRDSIPYEQYFGPGTRLTVT.

The rearrangement links TRBV27 to TRBJ2-1; TRBD2 might be the D (5 bases). The CDR3 is 12 residues long. V was trimmed by 8 bases and J by 6 bases, leaving 11 bases between them. Germline CDR1 and CDR2: MNHEY and SMNVEV (reference sequence). Here the CDR3 reads CASRIAGNEQFF. The CDR3 region has the DNA TGTGCCAGCCGCATTGCGGGCAATGAGCAGTTCTTC.

This chain uses TRBV2 with TRBJ1-4; unclear D gene. V lost 6 bases and J lost 3, with 14 bases in between. The CDR3 sequence is 15 residues long. From germline, CDR1 is SNHLY and CDR2 FYNNEI. The CDR3 DNA is TGTGCCAGCAGCCCACTAGATCCACCTAATGAAAAACTGTTTTTT. Its protein product is CASSPLDPPNEKLFF.

The gene calls are TRBV29-1 and TRBJ2-2; D is undetermined. Germline V gene lookup returns CDR1 SQVTM and CDR2 ANQGSEA. Trimming removed 0 bases from V and 7 bases from J, with 6 bases in between. The CDR3 is made up of 12 amino acids. CDR3 sequence (DNA): TGCAGCGTTGAAGATCGAGGCGGGGAGCTGTTTTTT. Translating gives CSVEDRGGELFF.

This chain links TRBV7-9 with TRBJ1-2, with 8 bases matching TRBD1. The germline V gene has CDR1 SEHNR and CDR2 FQNEAQ (reference sequence). The CDR3 has 14 residues. V lost 2 bases, J lost 7 bases, and 6 bases stayed unmatched. CDR3 in DNA: TGTGCCAGCAGCTTATTGGACAGGGATGGTGGCTACACCTTC. Translating gives CASSLLDRDGGYTF. Together with reference TRBV7-9 and TRBJ1-2, the CDR3 gives the full variable domain: DTGVSQNPRHKITKRGQNVTFRCDPISEHNRLYWYRQTLGQGPEFLTYFQNEAQLEKSRLLSDRFSAERPKGSFSTLEIQRTEQGDSAMYLCASSLLDRDGGYTFGSGTRLTVV.

J is TRBJ2-1 and V is TRBV7-8; possible D gene TRBD2, 6 bases. Trimming removed 5 bases from V and 3 bases from J, with 11 bases in between. The CDR3 loop spans 14 amino acids. In germline, CDR1 is SGHVS, CDR2 FQNEAQ. The CDR3 reads CASSGGTLYNEQFF. For the CDR3, the DNA is TGTGCCAGCAGCGGGGGGACTCTCTACAATGAGCAGTTCTTC.

V usage is TRBV5-4 and J usage is TRBJ2-1; 12 nucleotides line up with TRBD2. The germline gives CDR1 SGHNT, CDR2 YYREEE (reference sequence). V gave up 5 bases and J gave up 7 bases; unmatched junction bases: 7. The CDR3 loop spans 15 amino acids. In DNA, the CDR3 is TGTGCCAGCAGTCCCGGGACTAGCGGGCCTAATGAGCAGTTCTTC. This gives the protein CASSPGTSGPNEQFF.

This rearrangement joins TRBV4-3 to TRBJ1-4, with D tentatively TRBD1 (5 bases). This CDR3 has 16 amino acids. Per germline, CDR1 LGHNA and CDR2 YSLEER. The V and J ends lost 0 bases and 3 bases respectively, with 11 bases between them. The CDR3 here is CASSQDPAGSNEKLFF. The CDR3 DNA follows: TGCGCCAGCAGCCAAGATCCTGCAGGGTCTAATGAAAAACTGTTTTTT.

The V gene is TRBV28, the J gene TRBJ2-7; 12 bases align to TRBD1. The CDR3 totals 14 residues. Germline V gene data show CDR1 as MDHEN and CDR2 as SYDVKM. With 6 bases clipped from V and 4 bases from J, the junction kept 4 bases outside the gene matches. CDR3 protein: CASRGTGGSYEQYF. The CDR3 DNA follows: TGTGCCAGCAGGGGGACAGGGGGCAGTTACGAGCAGTACTTC.

The J gene is TRBJ2-3, the V gene TRBV3-1 (or the pseudogene TRBV3-2), with 13 bases fitting TRBD2. V shed 3 bases, J shed 6 bases, and the junction held 6 bases outside the gene matches. Germline V gene data show CDR1 as LGHDT and CDR2 as YNNKEL (reference sequence). The CDR3 runs to 16 residues. This CDR3 is CASSHWTSGGGDTQYF. In nucleotides, the CDR3 is TGTGCCAGCAGCCACTGGACTAGCGGGGGTGGGGATACGCAGTATTTT.

This rearrangement joins TRBV27 to TRBJ2-3, with TRBD2 identical over 7 bases. CDR3 length: 18 amino acids. Trimming at V came to 2 bases and at J to 4 bases, leaving 15 bases not matched to a gene. Germline loops: CDR1 MNHEY, CDR2 SMNVEV (reference sequence). The CDR3 protein is CASSLGSGREQVPDTQYF. The CDR3 DNA sequence: TGTGCCAGCAGTTTAGGGTCCGGGCGGGAGCAAGTTCCAGATACGCAGTATTTT.

The chain couples TRBV5-6 to TRBJ1-2, with 11 bases aligning to TRBD1. The CDR3 is made up of 14 amino acids. Germline assignment: CDR1 SGHDT and CDR2 YYEEEE. After removal of 4 bases from V and 4 bases from J, the junction contained 3 bases not matched to a gene. The chain's CDR3 is CASSRDRGAYGYTF. CDR3 DNA: TGTGCCAGCAGCAGGGACAGGGGGGCCTATGGCTACACCTTC.

V gene TRBV19 combines with J gene TRBJ2-5; TRBD2 is a possible D gene (5 bases). Germline V lookup: CDR1 LNHDA, CDR2 SQIVND (reference sequence). The CDR3 runs to 14 residues. The V end lost 4 bases, the J end lost 5 bases, and 14 bases lay between the germline ends. Written as DNA, the CDR3 is TGTGCCAGTAGTACAACACACGGCGGGGAGACCCAGTACTTC. Amino acid sequence: CASSTTHGGETQYF.

The chain recombines TRBV14 with TRBJ2-3; TRBD2 agrees at 11 bases. This CDR3 is 19 amino acids long. The V segment lost 4 bases and the J segment 5 bases; nucleotides outside the gene matches: 17. Germline V gene lookup returns CDR1 SGHDN and CDR2 FVKESK. The CDR3 sequence: CASSPQDRGELAGVDTQYF. DNA for the CDR3: TGTGCCAGCAGCCCACAGGACAGGGGAGAACTAGCGGGAGTAGATACGCAGTATTTT.

The rearrangement joins TRBV24-1 to TRBJ2-1, with 10 nucleotides matching TRBD1. Germline V CDR1 and CDR2: KGHDR, SFDVKD. The CDR3 contains 15 residues. The J segment lost 8 bases and the V segment lost 3 bases, leaving 6 bases of the junction unmatched. CDR3 region: CATSDAGTGAHEQFF. Written as DNA, the CDR3 is TGTGCCACCAGTGATGCCGGGACAGGGGCCCATGAGCAGTTCTTC.

The chain recombines TRBV19 with TRBJ2-1; 8 positions match TRBD2. Germline V gene data show CDR1 as LNHDA and CDR2 as SQIVND (reference sequence). The CDR3 has 15 amino acids. Trimming cost V 2 bases and J 2 bases; bases outside gene matches: 2. CDR3 nucleotide sequence: TGTGCCAGTAGTATAAGGACTAGCCCCTACAATGAGCAGTTCTTC. It codes for CASSIRTSPYNEQFF.

V usage is TRBV19 and J usage is TRBJ1-2, with D possibly TRBD1 on 6 matching bases. The V and J ends lost 2 bases and 8 bases respectively, with 15 bases between them. Germline assignment: CDR1 LNHDA and CDR2 SQIVND (reference sequence). The CDR3 spans 14 residues. CDR3 region: CASSITTGPGGYTF. CDR3 in DNA: TGTGCCAGTAGTATAACTACAGGGCCAGGGGGCTACACCTTC.

Note on this clone: Other DNA sequences within the sample encode an identical CDR3. This chain joins TRBV2 and TRBJ2-7; 8 nucleotides match TRBD1. CDR3 size: 15 residues. From germline, CDR1 is SNHLY and CDR2 FYNNEI. The trim removed 4 bases at V and 0 bases at J, leaving 5 bases unmatched. In nucleotides, the CDR3 is TGTGCCAGCAGTGCCGACAGGGGAAGCTCCTACGAGCAGTACTTC. Its protein product is CASSADRGSSYEQYF.

The V call is TRBV5-6, the J call TRBJ2-1; a weak D match, TRBD1 (5 bases). The CDR3 runs 16 residues. The germline CDR1 and CDR2 sequences are SGHDT and YYEEEE. Trimming shortened V by 5 bases and J by 1 base, and 16 bases separated the two germline ends. CDR3 loop: CASRIRQKISYNEQFF. CDR3 nucleotides: TGTGCCAGCAGGATCCGACAGAAGATATCCTACAATGAGCAGTTCTTC.

The CDR3 loop is CASSHRLAGLEQYF. CDR3 bases: TGCGCCAGCAGCCATCGACTAGCGGGGCTCGAGCAGTACTTC. The chain recombines TRBV4-3 with TRBJ2-7; 11 nucleotides match TRBD2. This CDR3 is 14 amino acids long. V lost 3 bases to trimming and J lost 6 bases; unmatched junction nucleotides: 4. Germline CDR1 reads LGHNA; CDR2 reads YSLEER.

This rearrangement joins TRBV2 to TRBJ1-5; tentative D call: TRBD1 (6 bases). V was shortened by 3 bases and J by 4 bases, with 10 bases between the two germline ends. The CDR3 loop spans 14 amino acids. Germline V gene data show CDR1 as SNHLY and CDR2 as FYNNEI. This chain's CDR3 is CASSDGQLNQPQHF. DNA of the CDR3: TGTGCCAGCAGTGACGGACAGCTGAATCAGCCCCAGCATTTT.

Here the CDR3 DNA reads TGTGCCAGCAGCTCGACAGGAGGATCGGGGCAGTACTTC. Encoded protein: CASSSTGGSGQYF. The genes are TRBV11-2 and TRBJ2-7; possible D gene TRBD1, 6 bases. Germline V CDR1 and CDR2: SGHAT, FQNNGV. The CDR3 runs to 13 residues. The ends were cut back, 4 bases at V and 9 bases at J, with 16 bases in the middle.

This clone was counted once. The chain is built from TRBV9 and TRBJ2-7; maybe TRBD1 (6 bases). Germline loops: CDR1 SGDLS, CDR2 YYNGEE. The CDR3 is 14 amino acids. V was trimmed by 0 bases and J by 2 bases, leaving 9 bases between them. CDR3 loop: CASSVDTGTYEQYF. CDR3 nucleotide sequence: TGTGCCAGCAGCGTAGATACAGGGACCTACGAGCAGTACTTC.